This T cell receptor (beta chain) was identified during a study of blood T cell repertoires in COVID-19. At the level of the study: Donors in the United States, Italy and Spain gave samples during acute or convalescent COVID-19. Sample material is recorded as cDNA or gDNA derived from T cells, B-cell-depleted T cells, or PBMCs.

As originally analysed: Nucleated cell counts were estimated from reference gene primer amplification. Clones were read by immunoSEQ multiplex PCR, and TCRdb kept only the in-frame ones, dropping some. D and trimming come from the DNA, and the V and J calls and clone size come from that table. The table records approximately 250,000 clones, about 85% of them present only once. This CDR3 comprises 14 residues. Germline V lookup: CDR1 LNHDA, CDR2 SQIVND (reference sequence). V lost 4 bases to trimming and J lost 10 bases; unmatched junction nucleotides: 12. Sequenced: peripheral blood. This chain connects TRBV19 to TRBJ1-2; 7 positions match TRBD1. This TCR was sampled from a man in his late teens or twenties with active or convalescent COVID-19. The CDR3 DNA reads TGTGCCAGTAGTAGAGGGGGTTGGGGACAGCTCTACACCTTC. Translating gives CASSRGGWGQLYTF.